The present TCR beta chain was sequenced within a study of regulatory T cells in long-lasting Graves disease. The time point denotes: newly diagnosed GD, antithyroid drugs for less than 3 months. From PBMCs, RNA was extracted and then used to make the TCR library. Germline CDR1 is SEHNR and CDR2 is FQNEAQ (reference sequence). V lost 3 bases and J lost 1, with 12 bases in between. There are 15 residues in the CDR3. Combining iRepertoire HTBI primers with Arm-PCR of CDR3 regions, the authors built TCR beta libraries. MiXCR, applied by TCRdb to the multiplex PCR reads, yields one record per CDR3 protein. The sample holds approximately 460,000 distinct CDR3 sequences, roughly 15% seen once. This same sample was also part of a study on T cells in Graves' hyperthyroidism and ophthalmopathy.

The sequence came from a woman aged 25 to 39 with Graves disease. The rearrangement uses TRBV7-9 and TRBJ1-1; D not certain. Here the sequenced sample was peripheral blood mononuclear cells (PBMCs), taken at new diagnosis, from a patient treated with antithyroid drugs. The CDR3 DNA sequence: TGTGCCAGCAGCTTGTTTTCCATTGGGAACACTGAAGCTTTCTTT. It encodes CASSLFSIGNTEAFF.